This paragraph reports one TCR beta chain. This record comes from a study of blood T cell repertoires in COVID-19. Study overall: T cells, B-cell-depleted T cells, or PBMCs provided the cDNA or gDNA that served as material.

This CDR3 is 15 amino acids long. Germline V gives CDR1 LGHNA, CDR2 YNFKEQ. Trimming took off 5 bases at V and 5 bases at J, with 15 bases between the two ends. The protocol was immunoSEQ multiplex PCR, while the TCRdb copy is restricted to in-frame clones and leaves out a portion. The sample contains more than 350,000 clones, roughly nine tenths of which appear only once. Source material: PBMCs or T cells enriched from blood (not recorded which). The V and J genes are TRBV4-2 and TRBJ2-2; possible D gene TRBD1, 6 bases. The receptor was isolated from a man younger than 30 who had recovered from COVID-19. The CDR3 bases are TGTGCCAGCAGCGCTAGGGACACCATGACCGGGGAGCTGTTTTTT. Translated, it gives CASSARDTMTGELFF.